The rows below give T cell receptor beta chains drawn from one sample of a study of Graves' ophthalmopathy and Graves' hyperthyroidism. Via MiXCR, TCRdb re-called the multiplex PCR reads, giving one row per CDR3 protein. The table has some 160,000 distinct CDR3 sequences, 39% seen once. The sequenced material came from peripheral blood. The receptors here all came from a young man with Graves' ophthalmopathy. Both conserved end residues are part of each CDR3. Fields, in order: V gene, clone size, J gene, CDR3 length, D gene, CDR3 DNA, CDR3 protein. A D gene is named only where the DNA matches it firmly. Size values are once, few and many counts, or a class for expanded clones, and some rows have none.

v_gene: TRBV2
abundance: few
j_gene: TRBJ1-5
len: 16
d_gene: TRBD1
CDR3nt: TGTGCCAGCAGTCTCAGGACGACAGGGGCAAGCCAGCCCCAGCATTTT
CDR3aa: CASSLRTTGASQPQHF

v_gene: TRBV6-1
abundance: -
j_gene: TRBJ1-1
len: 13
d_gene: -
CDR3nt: TGTGCCAGCAGTGAACCCCCGCTCACTGAAGCTTTCTTT
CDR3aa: CASSEPPLTEAFF

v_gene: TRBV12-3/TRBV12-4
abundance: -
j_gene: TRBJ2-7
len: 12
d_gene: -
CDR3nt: TGTGCCAGCAGTTTATTGGGGAACGAGCAGTACTTC
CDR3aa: CASSLLGNEQYF

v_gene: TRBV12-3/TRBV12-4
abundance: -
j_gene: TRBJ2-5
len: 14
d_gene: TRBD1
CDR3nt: TGTGCCAGCAGTTTGGACAGGGGAAGGGAGACCCAGTACTTC
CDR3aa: CASSLDRGRETQYF

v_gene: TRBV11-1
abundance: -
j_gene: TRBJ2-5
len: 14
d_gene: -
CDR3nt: TGTGCCAGCAGCTTAGGCGTTGACCAAGAGACCCAGTACTTC
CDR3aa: CASSLGVDQETQYF

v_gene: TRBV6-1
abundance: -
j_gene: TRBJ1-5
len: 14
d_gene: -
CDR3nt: TGTGCCAGCACAAGGCAGGGAGCAAATCAGCCCCAGCATTTT
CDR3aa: CASTRQGANQPQHF

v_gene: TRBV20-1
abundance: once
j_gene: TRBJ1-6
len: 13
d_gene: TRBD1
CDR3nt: TGCAGTGTTTGGACAGGGGGAAATTCACCCCTCCACTTT
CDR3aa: CSVWTGGNSPLHF

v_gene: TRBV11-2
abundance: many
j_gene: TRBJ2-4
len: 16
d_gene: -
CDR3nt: TGTGCCAGCAGCGCCGGAGGGGGGCTAGGCAAAAACATTCAGTACTTC
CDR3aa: CASSAGGGLGKNIQYF

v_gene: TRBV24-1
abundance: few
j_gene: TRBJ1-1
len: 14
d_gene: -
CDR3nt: TGTGCCACCAGTGATCAGCGGGATGGCACTGAAGCTTTCTTT
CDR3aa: CATSDQRDGTEAFF

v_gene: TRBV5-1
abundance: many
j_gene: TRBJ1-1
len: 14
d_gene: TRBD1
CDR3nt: TGCGCCAGCAGCTTGTCGACAGGGAGTACTGAAGCTTTCTTT
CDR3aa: CASSLSTGSTEAFF

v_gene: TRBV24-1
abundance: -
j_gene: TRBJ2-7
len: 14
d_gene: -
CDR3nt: TGTGCCACCAGTGATGTCGGAGGAGACTACGAGCAGTACTTC
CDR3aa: CATSDVGGDYEQYF

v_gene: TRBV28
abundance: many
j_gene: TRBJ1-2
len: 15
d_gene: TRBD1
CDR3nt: TGTGCCAGCAGTGCACGGGCAGGGGGCAACTATGGCTACACCTTC
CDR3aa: CASSARAGGNYGYTF

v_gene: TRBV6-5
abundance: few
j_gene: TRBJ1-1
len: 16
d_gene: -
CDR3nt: TGTGCCAGCAGTTTTCCGGGCCCGGCAAGGAGTACTGAAGCTTTCTTT
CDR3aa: CASSFPGPARSTEAFF

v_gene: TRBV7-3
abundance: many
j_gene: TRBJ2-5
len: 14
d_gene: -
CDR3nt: TGTGCCAGCAGCTTAAATGGGGCCCCAGAGACCCAGTACTTC
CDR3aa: CASSLNGAPETQYF

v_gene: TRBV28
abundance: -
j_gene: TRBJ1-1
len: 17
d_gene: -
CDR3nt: TGTGCCAGCAGTCCGCCACCCTGGGAGGTGGGGAACACTGAAGCTTTCTTT
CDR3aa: CASSPPPWEVGNTEAFF

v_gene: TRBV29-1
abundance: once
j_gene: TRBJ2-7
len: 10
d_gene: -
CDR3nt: TGCAGCGCCAGGGACAACGAGCAGTACTTC
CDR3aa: CSARDNEQYF

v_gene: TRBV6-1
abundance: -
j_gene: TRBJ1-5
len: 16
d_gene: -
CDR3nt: TGTGCCAGCACCCCTATGGGCGGGGACGGCAATCAGCCCCAGCATTTT
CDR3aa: CASTPMGGDGNQPQHF

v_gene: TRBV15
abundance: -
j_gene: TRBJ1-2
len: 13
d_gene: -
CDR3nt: TGTGCCACCAGCCGCGGAGGAGGGTCGGGCTACACCTTC
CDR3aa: CATSRGGGSGYTF

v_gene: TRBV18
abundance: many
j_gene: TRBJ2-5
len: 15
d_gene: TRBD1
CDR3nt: TGTGCCAGCTCACCAGAAGGACAGGGACAAGAGACCCAGTACTTC
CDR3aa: CASSPEGQGQETQYF

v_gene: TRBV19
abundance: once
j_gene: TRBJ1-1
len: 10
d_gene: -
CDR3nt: TGTGCCAGTTTTCAAGCCGAAGCTTTCTTT
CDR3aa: CASFQAEAFF

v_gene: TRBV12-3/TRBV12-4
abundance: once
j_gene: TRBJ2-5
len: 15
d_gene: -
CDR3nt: TGTGCCAGCAGCTTAGGTCCAGGTGTACAAGAGACCCAGTACTTC
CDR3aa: CASSLGPGVQETQYF

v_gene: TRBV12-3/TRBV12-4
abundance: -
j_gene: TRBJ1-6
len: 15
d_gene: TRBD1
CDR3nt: TGTGCCAGCAGTTTGGCGGGACAGGGCTTATCACCCCTCCACTTT
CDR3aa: CASSLAGQGLSPLHF

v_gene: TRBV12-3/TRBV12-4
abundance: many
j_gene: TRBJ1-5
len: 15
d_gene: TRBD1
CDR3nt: TGTGCCAGCAGTTTAAGGGGACAGTCTGCTCAGCCCCAGCATTTT
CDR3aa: CASSLRGQSAQPQHF

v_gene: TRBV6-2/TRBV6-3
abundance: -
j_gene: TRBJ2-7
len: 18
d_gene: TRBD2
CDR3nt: TGTGCCAGCAGTTACTCGGACTTCGGGACTAGCGGGGTCCACGAGCAGTACTTC
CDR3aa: CASSYSDFGTSGVHEQYF

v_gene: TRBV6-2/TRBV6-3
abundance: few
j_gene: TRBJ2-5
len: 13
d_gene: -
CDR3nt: TGTGCCAGCAGTTACTCGTCCCGGGAGACCCAGTACTTC
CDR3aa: CASSYSSRETQYF

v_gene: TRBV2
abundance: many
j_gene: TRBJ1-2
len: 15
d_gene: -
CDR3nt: TGTGCCAGCAGTGGTTTCGTCCGAGCTAACTATGGCTACACCTTC
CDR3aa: CASSGFVRANYGYTF

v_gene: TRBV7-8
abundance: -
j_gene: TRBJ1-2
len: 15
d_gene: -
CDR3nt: TGTGCCAGCAGCTTAATGGGCGGCAGATCTTATGGCTACACCTTC
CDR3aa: CASSLMGGRSYGYTF

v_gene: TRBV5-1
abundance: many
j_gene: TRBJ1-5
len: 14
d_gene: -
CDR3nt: TGCGCCAGCAGCTTGGATCCTAGCAATCAGCCCCAGCATTTT
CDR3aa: CASSLDPSNQPQHF

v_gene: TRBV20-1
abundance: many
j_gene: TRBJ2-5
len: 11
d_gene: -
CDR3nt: TGCAGTATGACGGAAAGACAGACCCAGTACTTC
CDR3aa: CSMTERQTQYF